This TCR beta chain was sequenced for a study of spatial heterogeneity in lung cancer. Study-wide background: Detection of beta-chain sequences consistently exceeded that of alpha-chain sequences.

There are 11 residues in the CDR3. The ends were cut back, 4 bases at V and 5 bases at J, with 4 bases in the middle. The V gene's germline CDR1 is ENHRY and CDR2 SYGVKD. A distinct unique molecular identifier was carried by each TCR cDNA molecule. TCRdb processed the 5' RACE reads anew with MiXCR; each CDR3 protein has one entry. The repertoire holds 45,000 to 55,000 distinct CDR3 sequences, with under 6% as singletons. This clonotype was found many times. Time point given: sample taken at primary tumor resection. The donor population consisted of some 72 patients with untreated, early-stage non-small cell lung cancer. From tumor, nontumor lung or frozen PBMC, whole RNA was taken unsorted for sequencing.

This material consisted of PBMCs, taken at surgery. The sequence was obtained from a male donor with early-stage non-small cell lung cancer. The chain combines TRBV10-3 with TRBJ2-3; D gene unclear. Here the CDR3 reads CAISVEDTQYF. CDR3 coding DNA: TGTGCCATCAGTGTAGAAGATACGCAGTATTTT.